The rows below give T cell receptor beta chains drawn from one sample of a study of T cell repertoires in cytomegalovirus infection. TCRdb called the reads again in MiXCR, with one record for every CDR3 protein. The table lists around 70,000 distinct CDR3 sequences, about 4.2% of them singletons. The sequenced sample was PBMCs. The receptors here all came from a human donor in good health (CMV status not recorded). Some clones in this sample may be carry-over from other donors' samples. CDR3s include the opening cysteine and the closing phenylalanine or tryptophan. The order of the fields is clone size, D gene, J gene, V gene, CDR3 DNA, CDR3 protein. D genes are given only for firm matches. For some rows the clone size is stated as once, few or many, or as a class when expanded; others skip it.

>many|NA|TRBJ2-2|TRBV7-9
TGTGCCAGCAGCTTATCCCACGGTTACGGGGAGCTGTTTTTT
CASSLSHGYGELFF
>many|TRBD1|TRBJ2-1|TRBV7-2
TGTGCCAGCAGCGTACGACAGGGTAATGAGCAGTTCTTC
CASSVRQGNEQFF
>many|NA|TRBJ2-2|TRBV9
TGTGCCAGCAGCGTAGCCGGGGGAGACACCGGGGAGCTGTTTTTT
CASSVAGGDTGELFF
>few|NA|TRBJ2-3|TRBV7-2
TGTGCCAGCAGCTTTGCGGGCCTTGACACAGATACGCAGTATTTT
CASSFAGLDTDTQYF
>many|NA|TRBJ1-1|TRBV7-8
TGTGCCAGCAGCTTAGGATCCGGGCCGTATGCACGGGCTTTCTTT
CASSLGSGPYARAFF
>many|NA|TRBJ1-5|TRBV19
TGTGCCAGTAGTATAATAGGGAATCAGCCCCAGCATTTT
CASSIIGNQPQHF
>many|NA|TRBJ2-7|TRBV6-2/TRBV6-3
TGTGCCAGCAGCTACTCGGCAGTTTACGAGCAGTACTTC
CASSYSAVYEQYF
>many|NA|TRBJ1-5|TRBV6-2/TRBV6-3
TGTGCCAGCAGTGCCGGGACCGTCGCGAATCAGCCCCAGCATTTT
CASSAGTVANQPQHF
>few|NA|TRBJ1-6|TRBV2
TGTGCCAGCAGTGAATCCAGACTGGGATTTTCACCCCTCCACTTT
CASSESRLGFSPLHF
>many|NA|TRBJ2-7|TRBV2
TGTGCCAGCACCGATTATCCTCAGGGGACCTACGAGCAGTACTTC
CASTDYPQGTYEQYF
>many|NA|TRBJ1-2|TRBV10-3
TGTGCCATCAGTGAGCCAGGGGTCGGCTACACCTTC
CAISEPGVGYTF
>many|NA|TRBJ1-1|TRBV12-3/TRBV12-4
TGTGCCAGCTCTCGGGCGACGACGAACACTGAAGCTTTCTTT
CASSRATTNTEAFF
>many|NA|TRBJ2-2|TRBV7-2
TGTGCCAGCAGCGAGGACACCTCGAACACCGGGGAGCTGTTTTTT
CASSEDTSNTGELFF
>NA|NA|TRBJ1-4|TRBV7-2
TGTGCCAGCAGCCCAGTCGGCACAACAACTAATGAAAAACTGTTTTTT
CASSPVGTTTNEKLFF
>many|TRBD1|TRBJ1-1|TRBV7-9
TGTGCCAGCAACACAGGGGGGACTGAAGCTTTCTTT
CASNTGGTEAFF
>many|TRBD1|TRBJ1-1|TRBV7-9
TGTGCGACAGGGCTCCCTGAAGCTTTCTTT
CATGLPEAFF
>many|TRBD2|TRBJ2-5|TRBV7-8
TGTGACTTTTCAGCGGGAGGGAAGACCCAGTACTTC
CDFSAGGKTQYF
>many|NA|TRBJ2-3|TRBV7-3
TGTGCCAGCAGCCCGACTAATGCAGATACGCAGTATTTT
CASSPTNADTQYF
>few|NA|TRBJ1-3|TRBV4-3
TGCGCCAGCAGCCAGAGGACAGCCAGCTCTGGAAACACCATATATTTT
CASSQRTASSGNTIYF
>many|NA|TRBJ1-2|TRBV7-2
TGTGCCAGCAGCTTAGGGAACTATGGCTACACCTTC
CASSLGNYGYTF
>many|TRBD1|TRBJ1-5|TRBV7-2
TGTGCCAGCAGCAGGGACAGGGATCAGCCCCAGCATTTT
CASSRDRDQPQHF
>many|NA|TRBJ2-4|TRBV7-2
TGTGCCAGCAGCTTACGGGGTGGGAACATTCAGTACTTC
CASSLRGGNIQYF
>many|TRBD2|TRBJ2-1|TRBV19
TGTGCCAGTAGTATTCGTACTAGCGGGGCCTACAATGAGCAGTTCTTC
CASSIRTSGAYNEQFF
>many|NA|TRBJ1-5|TRBV7-2
TGTGCCAGCAGCTTAGACAACTCACTTTATCAGCCCCAGCATTTT
CASSLDNSLYQPQHF
>many|TRBD2|TRBJ2-3|TRBV11-1
TGTGCCAGCAGCTCCCCCCCGGGAGCGGGGCGGGGAGATACGCAGTATTTT
CASSSPPGAGRGDTQYF
>few|TRBD1|TRBJ1-2|TRBV7-2
TGTGCCAGCAGCCTTGGGACAGCGAGGGACTATGGCTACACCTTC
CASSLGTARDYGYTF
>many|TRBD2|TRBJ2-1|TRBV7-2
TGTGCCAGCAGCTTCGCTAGCGGCCCCTACAATGAGCAGTTCTTC
CASSFASGPYNEQFF
>many|TRBD1|TRBJ1-2|TRBV7-2
TGTGCCAGCAGCTTAGGACTCAGGGGGGACTATGGCTACACCTTC
CASSLGLRGDYGYTF
>medium-sized|TRBD2|TRBJ2-3|TRBV7-6
TGTGCCAGCAGCTCACCAACTAGCGGATTAAGCACAGATACGCAGTATTTT
CASSSPTSGLSTDTQYF
>many|NA|TRBJ2-1|TRBV20-1
TGCAGTGCCCCTGCAAGGAAAGGGGAGCAGTTCTTC
CSAPARKGEQFF
>many|NA|TRBJ1-2|TRBV7-9
TGTGCCAGCAGCTCGGGACTGGTCTATGGCTACACCTTC
CASSSGLVYGYTF
>NA|NA|TRBJ1-2|TRBV6-6
TGTGCCAGCATCCCACATAAAGGTAAAGAAGACTATGGCTACACCTTC
CASIPHKGKEDYGYTF
>many|TRBD2|TRBJ2-7|TRBV4-2
TGTGCCAGCAGCCGCCTTCTAGCGGGGGGGTATGAGCAGTACTTC
CASSRLLAGGYEQYF
>many|NA|TRBJ2-5|TRBV12-3/TRBV12-4
TGTGCCAGCAGTTTTGACGGCTGGGAAACCCAGTACTTC
CASSFDGWETQYF
>many|TRBD1|TRBJ1-4|TRBV4-3
TGCGCCAGCAGCCAAGGGACAGGGTGGAGTGAAAAACTGTTTTTT
CASSQGTGWSEKLFF
>many|NA|TRBJ2-3|TRBV12-3/TRBV12-4
TGTGCCAGCAGTCGAAAGGGAAGCGGAGTGGTCACAGATACGCAGTATTTT
CASSRKGSGVVTDTQYF
>many|NA|TRBJ1-3|TRBV7-2
TGTGCCAGCAGCTTAGCCGGGGGGTATTCTGGAAACACCATATATTTT
CASSLAGGYSGNTIYF
>many|NA|TRBJ2-7|TRBV7-2
TGTGCCAGCACCCCGGGTAACAGGGTAAACGAGCAGTACTTC
CASTPGNRVNEQYF
>many|NA|TRBJ2-2|TRBV7-2
TGTGCCAGCAGCTTAAAGGTCACCGGGGAGCTGTTTTTT
CASSLKVTGELFF
>many|NA|TRBJ2-1|TRBV29-1
TGCAGCGTTGGGCTAGCCATCAATGAGCAGTTCTTC
CSVGLAINEQFF
>many|NA|TRBJ1-6|TRBV20-1
TGCAGTGCTAGGGGGGGGGGGATCGGGGTAAGCTCCTATAATTCACCCCTCCACTTT
CSARGGGIGVSSYNSPLHF
>many|NA|TRBJ1-3|TRBV7-2
TGTGCCAGCAGCTTGTCAGGGCCTGGAAACACCATATATTTT
CASSLSGPGNTIYF
>many|NA|TRBJ1-4|TRBV7-2
TGTGCCAGCAGCTCCACGGGGATTGGGCTGTTTTTT
CASSSTGIGLFF
>many|NA|TRBJ1-1|TRBV12-3/TRBV12-4
TGTGCCAGCACCCCGGGAGGGAAGGACACTGAAGCTTTCTTT
CASTPGGKDTEAFF
>many|NA|TRBJ2-7|TRBV2
TGTGCCAGCACTTGGGACAATCCCTACGAGCAGTACTTC
CASTWDNPYEQYF
>many|NA|TRBJ2-1|TRBV7-6
TGTGCCAGCAGCTTGCCTTACAATGAGCAGTTCTTC
CASSLPYNEQFF
>many|NA|TRBJ1-5|TRBV10-3
TGTGCCATCAGTGTAGGGGTATTGGAGCCCCAGCATTTT
CAISVGVLEPQHF
>many|TRBD1|TRBJ1-2|TRBV20-1
TGCAGTGCTAGAGATTCGGGACAGGGGGCTAACTATGGCTACACCTTC
CSARDSGQGANYGYTF
>many|TRBD1|TRBJ2-7|TRBV6-1
TGTGCCAGCAGTCCAGGTCCGGGACAGACCTACGAGCAGTACTTC
CASSPGPGQTYEQYF
>many|NA|TRBJ1-6|TRBV7-2
TGTGCCAGCAGCCCCCGATATAATTCACCCCTCCACTTT
CASSPRYNSPLHF
>NA|NA|TRBJ1-2|TRBV5-1
TGCGCCAGCAGCCCCGACCCCCTAAGCGCACTTAACTATGGCTACACCTTC
CASSPDPLSALNYGYTF
>many|NA|TRBJ1-6|TRBV7-8
TGTGCCAGCAGCTTAGAGCCGCCGAGCTCCTATAATTCACCCCTCCACTTT
CASSLEPPSSYNSPLHF
>many|NA|TRBJ1-6|TRBV7-2
TGTGCCAGCAGCTGGATCGTGGATAATTCACCCCTCCACTTT
CASSWIVDNSPLHF
>many|NA|TRBJ1-1|TRBV6-6
TGTGCCAGCAGTTATAGTCAGCCGAACACTGAAGCTTTCTTT
CASSYSQPNTEAFF
>many|NA|TRBJ2-1|TRBV7-8
TGTGCCAGCAGCTTAGGGAGGGCGGAAAGTGAGCAGTTCTTC
CASSLGRAESEQFF
>many|NA|TRBJ1-1|TRBV7-9
TGTGCCAGCAGCTTAGAGGTAGGGATTGCTTTCTTT
CASSLEVGIAFF
>many|NA|TRBJ2-5|TRBV28
TGTGCCAGCAGTTTATCCCGGGCCCAAGAGACCCAGTACTTC
CASSLSRAQETQYF
>many|NA|TRBJ1-5|TRBV7-2
TGTGCCAGCAGCAAAGAACGCAATCAGCCCCAGCATTTT
CASSKERNQPQHF
>many|TRBD1|TRBJ2-3|TRBV6-2/TRBV6-3
TGTGCCAGCAAAATCGGGACAGGATCCTTCGATACGCAGTATTTT
CASKIGTGSFDTQYF